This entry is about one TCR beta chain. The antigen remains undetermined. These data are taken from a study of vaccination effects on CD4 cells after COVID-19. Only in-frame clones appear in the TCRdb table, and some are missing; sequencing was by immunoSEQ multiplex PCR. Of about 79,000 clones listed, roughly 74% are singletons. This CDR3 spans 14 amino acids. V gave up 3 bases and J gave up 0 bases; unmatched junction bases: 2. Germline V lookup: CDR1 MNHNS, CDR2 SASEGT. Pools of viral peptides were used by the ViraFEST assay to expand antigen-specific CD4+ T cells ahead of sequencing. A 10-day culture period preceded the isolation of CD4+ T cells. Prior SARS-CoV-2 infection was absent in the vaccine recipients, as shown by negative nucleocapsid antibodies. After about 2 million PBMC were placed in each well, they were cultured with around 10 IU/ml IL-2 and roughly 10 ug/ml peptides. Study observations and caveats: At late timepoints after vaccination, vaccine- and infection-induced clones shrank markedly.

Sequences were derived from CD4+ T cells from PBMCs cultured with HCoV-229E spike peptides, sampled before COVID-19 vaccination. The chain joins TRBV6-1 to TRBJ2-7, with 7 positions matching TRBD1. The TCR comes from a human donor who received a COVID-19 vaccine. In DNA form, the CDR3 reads TGTGCCAGCAGTGACCGGGACAGCTCCTACGAGCAGTACGTC. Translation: CASSDRDSSYEQYV.